A selection of T cell receptor beta chains follows, all from one sample in a study of cytomegalovirus exposure and HLA in healthy donors. TCRdb keeps only in-frame clones here, not all; method: immunoSEQ multiplex PCR. The sample has 140,000 or so clones, roughly four fifths seen once. Material: PBMCs. These receptors all come from a woman in her fifties or sixties in good health and CMV-seropositive. Both conserved end residues are part of each CDR3. A D gene is named only where the DNA matches it firmly. Clone size is stated in some rows and not others, as once, few, many or a class when expanded.

>.|.|TRBJ2-7|TRBV4-1
TGCGCCAGCAGCCAAGGGCAGGGTGACTCCTACGAGCAGTACTTC
CASSQGQGDSYEQYF
>TRBD2|.|TRBJ2-3|TRBV7-6
TGTGCCAGCAGCTTAGGGACTAGCGGCTTAGATACGCAGTATTTT
CASSLGTSGLDTQYF
>TRBD1|.|TRBJ1-3|TRBV19
TGTGCCAGTACCCCAACGGTGGACAGGGCTGGAAACACCATATATTTT
CASTPTVDRAGNTIYF
>TRBD1|.|TRBJ2-1|TRBV7-9
TGTGCCAGCAGCTTAGCCGGGACAGGTAAAAATGAGCAGTTCTTC
CASSLAGTGKNEQFF
>.|.|TRBJ1-3|TRBV10-3
TGTGCCATCAGTGACGACCCGGGGGGAAACACCATATATTTT
CAISDDPGGNTIYF
>.|.|TRBJ2-7|TRBV27
TGTGCCAGCCACAACTACGAGCAGTACTTC
CASHNYEQYF
>.|.|TRBJ1-5|TRBV2
TGTGCCAGCCGACAGGACCGATATCAGCCCCAGCATTTT
CASRQDRYQPQHF
>TRBD2|.|TRBJ2-5|TRBV7-2
TGTGCCAGCAGCCTTACCCGGGGGGAAGAGACCCAGTACTTC
CASSLTRGEETQYF
>.|once|TRBJ2-2|TRBV30
TGTGCCTGGAGTGTTGGGCTAGCGACCGGGGAGCTGTTTTTT
CAWSVGLATGELFF
>.|.|TRBJ2-3|TRBV30
TGTGCCTGGAGTGTAGATAGTGGGACAAGAGATACGCAGTATTTT
CAWSVDSGTRDTQYF
>.|.|TRBJ2-3|TRBV5-3
TGTGCCAGAAGCCCAGGATTGACCACAGATACGCAGTATTTT
CARSPGLTTDTQYF
>TRBD1|.|TRBJ2-5|TRBV7-6
TGTGCCAGCAGCTTAGGGACAGGGGGCGAGACCCAGTACTTC
CASSLGTGGETQYF
>TRBD2|.|TRBJ2-3|TRBV9
TGTGCCAGCAGCCCTGGCGGGAGGGGCACAGATACGCAGTATTTT
CASSPGGRGTDTQYF
>.|.|TRBJ2-7|TRBV6-6
TGTGCCAGCACCCCGGGAATCCGGCATGGCTACGAGCAGTACTTC
CASTPGIRHGYEQYF
>.|few|TRBJ2-1|TRBV4-2
TGTGCCAGCAGCCAAACTGGCGGGTACTACAATGAGCAGTTCTTC
CASSQTGGYYNEQFF
>.|.|TRBJ2-2|TRBV14
TGTGCCAGCAGCCATTTCATCACAGGGACGGACGGGGAGCTGTTTTTT
CASSHFITGTDGELFF
>.|.|TRBJ1-5|TRBV28
TGTGCCAGCAGAGGAGTCGTGGATCAGCCCCAGCATTTT
CASRGVVDQPQHF
>.|.|TRBJ1-1|TRBV6-5
TGTGCCAGCAGTTACCGGCTTAGCGGCGACGCTGAAGCTTTCTTT
CASSYRLSGDAEAFF
>TRBD2|few|TRBJ2-2|TRBV5-4
TGTGCCAGCAGCTTAAGCCTAGCGGGAGTCGGGGCCGGGGAGCTGTTTTTT
CASSLSLAGVGAGELFF
>TRBD1|.|TRBJ1-1|TRBV28
TGTGCCAGCAGTCCGACAGGGCCCAGCACTGAAGCTTTCTTT
CASSPTGPSTEAFF
>.|.|TRBJ1-3|TRBV30
TGTGCCTGGAGTCCCGGGGTTTCTGGAAACACCATATATTTT
CAWSPGVSGNTIYF
>TRBD2|few|TRBJ2-3|TRBV7-2
TGTGCCAGCAGCTTAGCAGCGGGAGTGGGGACAGATACGCAGTATTTT
CASSLAAGVGTDTQYF
>.|.|TRBJ2-7|TRBV6-6
TGTGCCAGCAGTTACACCTCCGGACAGACCTACGAGCAGTACTTC
CASSYTSGQTYEQYF
>TRBD1|once|TRBJ1-4|TRBV28
TGTGCCAGCAGCACGGACAGGGGTCGGGAAAAACTGTTTTTT
CASSTDRGREKLFF
>.|.|TRBJ1-5|TRBV15
TGTGCCACCGGGGACACATATAGCAATCAGCCCCAGCATTTT
CATGDTYSNQPQHF
>.|.|TRBJ2-1|TRBV12-2
TGTGCAAGTCGCTTAGTTGGACTAGGCTACAATGAGCAGTTCTTC
CASRLVGLGYNEQFF
>.|many|TRBJ2-1|TRBV12-2
TGTGCAAGTCGCTTAGTAGCGGGACCTAGCGGGAGTTCTGGGGATGAGCAGTTCTTC
CASRLVAGPSGSSGDEQFF
>.|.|TRBJ2-5|TRBV7-3
TGTGCCAGCGGGTTTCGGCCGGGAGAGACCCAGTACTTC
CASGFRPGETQYF
>.|.|TRBJ2-1|TRBV4-1
TGCGCCAGCAGCCGCGAGGGATTTGTAGCGGAGCACTCCTACAATGAGCAGTTCTTC
CASSREGFVAEHSYNEQFF
>.|.|TRBJ2-3|TRBV28
TGTGCCAGCAATTCACACCGGGGGATGGGCACAGATACGCAGTATTTT
CASNSHRGMGTDTQYF
>TRBD2|.|TRBJ2-1|TRBV7-9
TGTGCCAGCAGCTCGACTAGCGGGAGATTCTACAATGAGCAGTTCTTC
CASSSTSGRFYNEQFF
>.|.|TRBJ1-2|TRBV25-1
TGTGCCAGCAGTGTTAGCGGCTATGGCTACACCTTC
CASSVSGYGYTF
>TRBD2|.|TRBJ2-7|TRBV27
TGTGCCAGCAGTTACTATGCGGGCTGGGGGACTAGCGGTTACGAGCAGTACTTC
CASSYYAGWGTSGYEQYF
>.|once|TRBJ2-7|TRBV15
TGTGCCACCAGCAGAGATTATCCGGGACTTCTAGGCTACGAGCAGTACTTC
CATSRDYPGLLGYEQYF
>.|once|TRBJ2-5|TRBV9
TGTGCCAGCAGCGGTGGCAGTTCGGCGGGAGAGACCCAGTACTTC
CASSGGSSAGETQYF
>TRBD2|.|TRBJ2-5|TRBV4-2
TGTGCCAGCAGCCCACGGACTAGCGACCAAGAGACCCAGTACTTC
CASSPRTSDQETQYF
>TRBD1|.|TRBJ1-5|TRBV28
TGTGCCAGCGGCATGACAGGGGGCATTATTCAGCCCCAGCATTTT
CASGMTGGIIQPQHF
>.|.|TRBJ1-1|TRBV11-1
TGTGCCAGCAGCCCCACAGGAAACACTGAAGCTTTCTTT
CASSPTGNTEAFF
>.|few|TRBJ1-2|TRBV9
TGTGCCAGCAGCGTCGGACTCAGTGACTATGGCTACACCTTC
CASSVGLSDYGYTF